The 10 T cell receptor beta chains below were found in one sample sequenced in a study of response to subunit inactivated influenza vaccine (dated by TCRdb to 2017 to 2018). Library creation used RT-PCR. The instrument was an Illumina HiSeq 2500. TCRdb cleaned the public reads at Q25 with fastp, built clones with MiXCR and kept in-frame beta chains. Each entry is one CDR3 protein sequence, shown with its most common DNA and genes. This sample holds hundreds of thousands of distinct CDR3 sequences; under 20% were observed only once. The top ten constitute 11% of the sample. This sample comprised PBMCs from blood, obtained 4 to 6 days after vaccination. These receptors were collected from a man aged 50 or older who received an inactivated influenza vaccine. Donor details come from another sample of the same person, matched by shared clones.

This chain uses TRBV30 with TRBJ2-3, with TRBD2 matching over 14 bases. The CDR3 covers 15 residues. From germline, CDR1 is GTSNPN and CDR2 SVGIG (reference sequence). The V gene end was trimmed by 5 bases and the J gene end by 2 bases; junction bases not matched to a gene: 3. CDR3 in amino acids: CAWVGLAGATDTQYF. The CDR3 nucleotides are TGTGCCTGGGTGGGACTAGCGGGGGCCACAGATACGCAGTATTTT.

The chain employs TRBV12-3 or TRBV12-4 and TRBJ2-1, with TRBD1 identical over 8 bases. This CDR3 is built from 14 residues. The V and J ends lost 3 bases and 7 bases, in that order; junction bases with no gene match: 5. The CDR3 DNA reads as TGTGCCAGCAGTTTGAAGACAGGGGAGAATGAGCAGTTCTTC. Translated: CASSLKTGENEQFF.

This clonotype was detected a few times. The chain has TRBV4-2 and TRBJ2-7; 8 nucleotides line up with TRBD2. The ends lost 4 bases at V and 2 bases at J; junction bases unmatched: 13. Germline CDR1 reads LGHNA; CDR2 reads YNFKEQ. This CDR3 region has 17 residues. The CDR3 region is CASSRGSAGRGAYEQYF. DNA of the CDR3: TGTGCCAGCAGCCGAGGTTCCGCTGGGCGGGGGGCCTACGAGCAGTACTTC.

This clonotype was seen more than once but under ten times. The V call is TRBV21-1, the J call TRBJ1-2; TRBD1 is the table's D call, not checked against the DNA. TRBV21-1 is designated a pseudogene. This CDR3 is built from 13 residues. The CDR3 coding sequence is TGTGCCAGCAGGAAGGACAGGGTCTATGGCTACACCTTC. It yields the protein CASRKDRVYGYTF.

The chain is built from TRBV4-2 and TRBJ2-1; 10 nucleotides line up with TRBD2. CDR3 length equals 16 residues. Trimming removed 2 bases from V and 5 bases from J; junction bases left unmatched: 6. Per germline, CDR1 LGHNA and CDR2 YNFKEQ. In DNA form, the CDR3 reads TGTGCCAGCAGCCAAACCGGGACTAGCGCTAACAATGAGCAGTTCTTC. Translated, it gives CASSQTGTSANNEQFF.

The chain has TRBV10-3 and TRBJ2-7; 7 bases agree with TRBD2. J was trimmed by 0 bases and V by 2 bases; bases with no gene match: 4. The CDR3 is 15 amino acids. Germline CDR1 and CDR2: ENHRY and SYGVKD. The CDR3 nucleotides are TGTGCCATCAGTGAGACTTGGGGGGGCTCCTACGAGCAGTACTTC. Its translation is CAISETWGGSYEQYF.

In this sample, this clonotype turned up once. V usage is TRBV2 and J usage is TRBJ2-2; 10 nucleotides line up with TRBD1. The CDR3 contains 14 residues. V gave up 7 bases and J gave up 5 bases; unmatched junction bases: 4. The germline V gene encodes CDR1 SNHLY and CDR2 FYNNEI. CDR3 sequence reads: CASTRQGATGELFF. In nucleotides, the CDR3 is TGTGCCAGCACCCGACAGGGGGCAACCGGGGAGCTGTTTTTT.

This sequence joins TRBV6-1 and TRBJ1-1; D gene ambiguous. The CDR3 is 13 residues long. Trimming stripped 6 bases from V and 1 base from J, with 9 bases between. Germline V CDR1 and CDR2: MNHNS, SASEGT. The CDR3, as DNA: TGTGCCAGCAGGCAGACGGCGAACACTGAAGCTTTCTTT. It is translated as CASRQTANTEAFF.

This clonotype came up a few times. The V call is TRBV6-1, the J call TRBJ2-1, with 10 nucleotides matching TRBD2. The CDR3 contains 15 residues. Germline V CDR1 and CDR2: MNHNS, SASEGT. After removal of 8 bases from V and 5 bases from J, the junction contained 9 bases not matched to a gene. CDR3 sequence (DNA): TGTGCCAGCGCCTTACAAGCGGGGGGGCACAATGAGCAGTTCTTC. Protein sequence: CASALQAGGHNEQFF.

The chain combines TRBV6-5 with TRBJ2-1, with D hard to call. The CDR3 covers 16 residues. The ends were cut back, 4 bases at V and 6 bases at J, with 19 bases in the middle. From germline, CDR1 is MNHEY and CDR2 SVGAGI. The CDR3 protein is CASSSPTRPLVNEQFF. DNA of the CDR3: TGTGCCAGCAGTTCCCCGACCCGGCCCCTTGTCAATGAGCAGTTCTTC.